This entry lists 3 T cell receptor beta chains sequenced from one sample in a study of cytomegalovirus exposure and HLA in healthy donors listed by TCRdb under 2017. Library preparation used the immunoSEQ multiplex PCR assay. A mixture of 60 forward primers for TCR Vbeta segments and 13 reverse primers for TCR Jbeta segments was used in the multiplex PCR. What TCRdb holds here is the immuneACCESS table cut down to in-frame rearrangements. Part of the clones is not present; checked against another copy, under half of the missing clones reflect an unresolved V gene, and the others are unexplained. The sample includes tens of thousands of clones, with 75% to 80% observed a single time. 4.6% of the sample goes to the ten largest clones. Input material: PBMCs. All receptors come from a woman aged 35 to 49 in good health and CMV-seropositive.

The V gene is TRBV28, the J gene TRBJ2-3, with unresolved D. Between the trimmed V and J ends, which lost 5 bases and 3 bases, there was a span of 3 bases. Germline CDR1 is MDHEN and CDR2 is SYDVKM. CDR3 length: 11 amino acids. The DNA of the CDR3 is TGTGCCAGCAGTCTTACAGATACGCAGTATTTT. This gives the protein CASSLTDTQYF. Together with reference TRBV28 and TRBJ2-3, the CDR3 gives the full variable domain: DVKVTQSSRYLVKRTGEKVFLECVQDMDHENMFWYRQDPGLGLRLIYFSYDVKMKEKGDIPEGYSVSREKKERFSLILESASTNQTSMYLCASSLTDTQYFGPGTRLTVL.

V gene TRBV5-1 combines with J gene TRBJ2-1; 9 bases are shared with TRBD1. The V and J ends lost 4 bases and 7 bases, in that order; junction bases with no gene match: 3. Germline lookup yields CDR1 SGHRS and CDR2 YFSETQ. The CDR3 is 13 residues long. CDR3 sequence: CASSGGTGNEQFF. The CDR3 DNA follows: TGCGCCAGCAGCGGGGGGACAGGGAATGAGCAGTTCTTC. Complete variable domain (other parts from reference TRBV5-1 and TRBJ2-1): KAGVTQTPRYLIKTRGQQVTLSCSPISGHRSVSWYQQTPGQGLQFLFEYFSETQRNKGNFPGRFSGRQFSNSRSEMNVSTLELGDSALYLCASSGGTGNEQFFGPGTRLTVL.

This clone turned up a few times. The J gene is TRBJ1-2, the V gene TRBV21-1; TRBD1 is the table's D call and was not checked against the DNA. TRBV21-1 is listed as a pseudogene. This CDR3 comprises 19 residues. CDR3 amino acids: CASSKGVGRGHFRPYGYTF. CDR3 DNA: TGTGCCAGCAGCAAGGGCGTGGGCAGGGGGCATTTTCGTCCCTATGGCTACACCTTC.